Listed below are T cell receptor beta chains from one sample, sequenced in a study of T cells in Graves' hyperthyroidism and ophthalmopathy. MiXCR, run by TCRdb on the multiplex PCR reads, gives a single entry per CDR3 protein. The repertoire consists of roughly 570,000 distinct CDR3 sequences, with about half occurring once and the leading ten covering around 7.7%. Material: peripheral blood or thyroid tissue (not recorded which). Receptor source: a woman between 18 and 30 years old with Graves' hyperthyroidism. Both conserved end residues are part of each CDR3. A D gene is named only where the DNA matches it firmly. Clone size, where shown, is once, few, many, or a class for clones that have expanded.

V,J,D,size,DNA,CDR3
TRBV7-7,TRBJ2-1,TRBD2,few,TGTGCCAGCAGCTTATCCGGACTAGACGGCAATGAGCAGTTCTTC,CASSLSGLDGNEQFF
TRBV7-6,TRBJ2-4,TRBD1,-,TGTGCCAGCAGCCCCGGACAGGGGGCAGAACGAACCAAAAACATTCAGTACTTC,CASSPGQGAERTKNIQYF
TRBV25-1,TRBJ1-1,TRBD1,-,TGTGCCAGCAGGAAGACAGGGGGCACTGAAGCTTTCTTT,CASRKTGGTEAFF
TRBV20-1,TRBJ1-5,-,-,TGCAGTGTCAGCGGACAGTTAGATCAGCCCCAGCATTTT,CSVSGQLDQPQHF
TRBV20-1,TRBJ1-1,-,many,TGCAGTGCAAAGAACAAATTGAACACTGAAGCTTTCTTT,CSAKNKLNTEAFF
TRBV2,TRBJ2-5,TRBD2,many,TGTGCCAGCAGTGCCCTTAGCGGGAGTTGGGAGACCCAGTACTTC,CASSALSGSWETQYF
TRBV7-2,TRBJ2-1,TRBD2,-,TGTGCCAGCAGCTTATTGCGGGAGGGGAATGAGCAGTTCTTC,CASSLLREGNEQFF
TRBV19,TRBJ2-7,-,many,TGTGCCAGTAGTACATCAGAGACCTACGAGCAGTACTTC,CASSTSETYEQYF
TRBV7-9,TRBJ2-7,TRBD2,few,TGTGCCAGCAGCTTGGAGGTAGCGGGAGAGTACGAGCAGTACTTC,CASSLEVAGEYEQYF
TRBV12-3/TRBV12-4,TRBJ1-1,TRBD1,many,TGTGCCAGCAGCCGAAGCAGGGGGCTCGGCACTGAAGCTTTCTTT,CASSRSRGLGTEAFF
TRBV10-3,TRBJ2-7,-,-,TGTGCCATCAGTGACCTAGGCAGGGGTAACGGGTCCTACGAGCAGTACTTC,CAISDLGRGNGSYEQYF
TRBV7-3,TRBJ2-6,TRBD2,-,TGTGCCAGCAGCTTAACGTCTAGCGGGAGGGCCAACGTCCTGACTTTC,CASSLTSSGRANVLTF
TRBV6-4,TRBJ1-5,-,-,TGTGCCAGCAGTGAAGCGCCTTACTCTCAGCGGTATAGCAATCGGCCCCAGCATTTT,CASSEAPYSQRYSNRPQHF
TRBV7-9,TRBJ2-1,TRBD2,few,TGTGCCAGCAGCTGGGAGGGGAGCTCCTACAATGAGCAGTTCTTC,CASSWEGSSYNEQFF
TRBV10-3,TRBJ2-5,TRBD2,-,TGTGCCATCATGGGGGGGTCGGAGACCCAGTACTTC,CAIMGGSETQYF
TRBV25-1,TRBJ1-1,TRBD1,many,TGTGCCAGCAGTGAATTCTGGGACAGGGGTGAAGCTTTCTTT,CASSEFWDRGEAFF